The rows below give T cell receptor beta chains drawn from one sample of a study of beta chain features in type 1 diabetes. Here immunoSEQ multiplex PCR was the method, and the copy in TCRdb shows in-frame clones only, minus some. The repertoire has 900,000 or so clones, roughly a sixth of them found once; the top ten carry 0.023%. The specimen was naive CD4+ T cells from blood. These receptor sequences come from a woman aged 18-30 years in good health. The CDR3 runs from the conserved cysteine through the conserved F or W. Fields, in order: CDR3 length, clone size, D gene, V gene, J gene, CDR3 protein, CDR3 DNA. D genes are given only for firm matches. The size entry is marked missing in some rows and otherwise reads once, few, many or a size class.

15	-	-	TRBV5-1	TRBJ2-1	CASSLISGDFHEQFF	TGCGCCAGCAGCTTGATTTCAGGCGATTTTCATGAGCAGTTCTTC
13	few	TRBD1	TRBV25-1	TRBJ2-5	CASGTGGEETQYF	TGTGCCAGCGGGACAGGGGGTGAAGAGACCCAGTACTTC
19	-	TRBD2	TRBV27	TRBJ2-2	CASMTYGQGTSGGTGELFF	TGTGCCAGCATGACGTACGGCCAGGGGACTAGCGGAGGCACCGGGGAGCTGTTTTTT
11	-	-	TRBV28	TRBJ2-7	CASRRQFEQYF	TGTGCCAGCAGGAGACAGTTCGAGCAGTACTTC
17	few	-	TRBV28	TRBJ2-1	CASTLRAKGSLVNEQFF	TGTGCCAGCACCCTACGGGCCAAGGGGTCGCTGGTAAATGAGCAGTTCTTC
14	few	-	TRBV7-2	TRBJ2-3	CASSLEWVTDTQYF	TGTGCCAGCAGCTTAGAGTGGGTGACCGATACGCAGTATTTT
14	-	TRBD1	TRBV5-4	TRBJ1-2	CASSTGGFDYGYTF	TGTGCCAGCAGCACAGGGGGGTTTGACTATGGCTACACCTTC
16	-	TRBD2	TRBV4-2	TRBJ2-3	CASSQGVTSGEDTQYF	TGTGCCAGCAGCCAAGGAGTCACTAGCGGCGAAGATACGCAGTATTTT
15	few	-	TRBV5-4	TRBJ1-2	CASSLGGHNNYGYTF	TGTGCCAGCAGCTTGGGGGGCCATAATAACTATGGCTACACCTTC
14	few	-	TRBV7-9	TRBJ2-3	CASSLARRPDTQYF	TGTGCCAGCAGCTTAGCCCGAAGGCCAGATACGCAGTATTTT
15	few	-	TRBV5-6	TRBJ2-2	CASSFPDRPTGELFF	TGTGCCAGCAGCTTCCCAGACAGGCCCACCGGGGAGCTGTTTTTT
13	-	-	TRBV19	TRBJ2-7	CASSIPPTGEQYF	TGTGCCAGTAGTATCCCTCCGACGGGCGAGCAGTACTTC
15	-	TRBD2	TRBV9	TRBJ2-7	CASSVAGLPSYEQYF	TGTGCCAGCAGCGTGGCGGGACTACCCTCCTACGAGCAGTACTTC
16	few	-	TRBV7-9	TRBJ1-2	CASSLGSGSGAAGYTF	TGTGCCAGCAGCTTAGGGTCCGGTAGTGGGGCGGCTGGCTACACCTTC
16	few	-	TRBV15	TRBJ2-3	CATEPWRDLSTDTQYF	TGTGCCACCGAACCGTGGCGGGACCTAAGCACAGATACGCAGTATTTT
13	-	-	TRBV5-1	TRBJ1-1	CASSLRGNTEAFF	TGCGCCAGCAGCTTGAGGGGGAACACTGAAGCTTTCTTT
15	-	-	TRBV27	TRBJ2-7	CASSQTGTQAYEQYF	TGTGCCAGCAGCCAGACCGGGACACAAGCCTACGAGCAGTACTTC
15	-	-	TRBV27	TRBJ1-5	CASSLSGLGNQPQHF	TGTGCCAGCAGTTTATCAGGGTTGGGGAATCAGCCCCAGCATTTT
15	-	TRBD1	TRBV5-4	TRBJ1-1	CASSFPGTVNTEAFF	TGTGCCAGCAGCTTCCCCGGGACAGTGAACACTGAAGCTTTCTTT
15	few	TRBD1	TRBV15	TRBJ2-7	CATSRHGQVPYEQYF	TGTGCCACCAGCAGACACGGACAGGTGCCCTACGAGCAGTACTTC
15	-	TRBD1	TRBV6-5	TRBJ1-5	CASRSGRDRNQPQHF	TGTGCCAGCAGGTCTGGCCGGGACAGAAATCAGCCCCAGCATTTT
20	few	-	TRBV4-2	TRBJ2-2	CASSQDLPLGRDRYTGELFF	TGTGCCAGCAGCCAAGACCTCCCCCTGGGGCGTGACAGATACACCGGGGAGCTGTTTTTT
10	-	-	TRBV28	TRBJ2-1	CASGGHEQFF	TGTGCCAGCGGAGGCCATGAGCAGTTCTTC
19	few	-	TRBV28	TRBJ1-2	CASSRSLKSGLLSGYGYTF	TGTGCCAGCAGTCGGAGCTTAAAGTCCGGGCTCCTTTCTGGCTATGGCTACACCTTC
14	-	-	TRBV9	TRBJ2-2	CASSTRDNTGELFF	TGTGCCAGCAGCACCCGGGACAACACCGGGGAGCTGTTTTTT
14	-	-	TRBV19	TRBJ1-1	CASSIGGGYTEAFF	TGTGCCAGTAGTATTGGAGGTGGTTACACTGAAGCTTTCTTT
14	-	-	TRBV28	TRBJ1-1	CASSPRSGAAEAFF	TGTGCCAGCAGTCCCCGTTCGGGGGCGGCTGAAGCTTTCTTT
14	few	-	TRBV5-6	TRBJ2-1	CASSLNAAGNEQFF	TGTGCCAGCAGCTTGAATGCAGCGGGCAATGAGCAGTTCTTC
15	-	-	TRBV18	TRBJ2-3	CASSRLLGNTDTQYF	TGTGCCAGCTCAAGGTTGCTAGGAAACACAGATACGCAGTATTTT